This T cell receptor (beta chain) was captured by sequencing in a study of T-cell memory formation after mild COVID-19. CDR1 and CDR2 (germline): DFQATT, SNEGSKA (reference sequence). The CDR3 runs to 14 residues. V trimming: 3 bases; J trimming: 4 bases; junction bases outside the gene matches: 3. In TCRdb, the 5' RACE reads were re-called with MiXCR into one record per CDR3 protein. The table records approximately 300,000 distinct CDR3 sequences, roughly a fifth of them present only once. This TCR was sampled from a man aged 18 to 29 who had mild COVID-19 (a few samples of this study predate the infection). Cell type and time point are not known. The sequenced sample was PBMCs or a T cell subset sorted from them (not recorded which). This sequence joins TRBV20-1 and TRBJ2-7; the match to TRBD2 covers 13 bases. The CDR3 DNA reads TGCAGTGCTAGTGGGACTAGCGGGACTTACGAGCAGTACGTC. Translation gives CSASGTSGTYEQYV.